A single T cell receptor (beta chain) is shown here with its context. This clone appeared a single time. What this receptor recognizes is not known. Base qualities are not at hand, and no much larger clone is one base apart. The data belong to a study of cytomegalovirus exposure and HLA in healthy donors (dated by TCRdb to 2016 to 2017). General notes on the study: An earlier analysis of fewer than 750 of the donors reported under 300 Gb of sequence data and 117 million unique TCR beta sequences obtained from about 170 million T cells. An early release that covered more than 550 HLA-typed donors contained approximately 300 gigabases of sequencing data and 80 million or so unique TCR sequences. Of the roughly 400 genotyped donors, about 80% fell in the genetic ancestry cluster associated with self-reported Caucasian donors. The study was designed to test whether signatures of past pathogen exposure could be identified by cataloging public T cell receptors. The T cell repertoires of 666 subjects were profiled by immunosequencing and related to cytomegalovirus serostatus. Along with the roughly 670-subject first cohort, a separate validation cohort of over a hundred different subjects was used. To predict cytomegalovirus infection status, the study combined high-throughput TCR immunosequencing, statistical association of individual TCRs with disease status, and machine learning. To study patterns of TCR occurrence, a later analysis re-analyzed previously published TCR beta repertoires from 666 donors and added high-resolution HLA genotyping. The later analysis used no new phenotypic data to find candidate immune exposures, relying instead on TCR beta sequences and their occurrence across donors. An earlier analysis of around 640 of the donors used high-throughput TCR beta sequencing to judge whether each TCR beta V gene segment behaved as functional or pseudogenic. Donor age, sex, ethnicity and CMV serostatus were compiled alongside the repertoire data. A later genetic analysis used genome-wide SNP genotypes for about 65% of the 666 donors, treating that subset as a discovery cohort. All discovery cohort repertoires had been generated on a single sequencing platform. Class I and class II HLA loci were covered by the typing at four-digit resolution. Typing coverage differed by locus: A, B, C, DRB1 and DQB1 were typed in about 629-640 donors, DQA1 in 500 to 550, DPA1 in nearly 610, and DPB1 in 400 to 480. Five DR-DQ haplotypes were treated as single units for association and clustering because of strong linkage in the cohort. Among some 410 genotyped donors of the cohort, an average of roughly 230,000 unique TCR beta nucleotide sequences was sequenced per donor, of which about 19% were non-productive.

Libraries were constructed by the immunoSEQ multiplex PCR assay. For the multiplex PCR, a mixture combining 60 forward primers for TCR Vbeta segments and 13 reverse primers for TCR Jbeta segments was used. The CDR3 region of rearranged TCR beta genes was amplified from genomic DNA with a multiplex PCR assay. On the Illumina HiSeq System, the amplified TCR beta libraries were sequenced as 87-base-pair reads. The authors' pipeline ran thus. A later analysis tallied roughly 76 million unique TCR beta chains across the 640 or so repertoires, and around 10 million of those chains were shared by two or more donors. A nearest-neighbor algorithm error-corrected the raw reads and collapsed the reads into unique sequences, merging closely related sequences to remove PCR and sequencing errors. Alignment of CDR3 sequences to IMGT reference sequences was used to assign V, D and J gene segments. For a sequence to be retained, at least a six-nucleotide match to both a V gene segment and a J gene segment was required. Rearrangements were called productive when the CDR3 lacked stop codons and stayed in frame with V and J; all others were non-productive. CDR3 was defined according to IMGT convention as the region running from the second conserved V-encoded cysteine to the conserved J-encoded phenylalanine. In an earlier analysis of more than 550 of the donors, sequences lacking an unambiguous match to a single V gene segment were excluded. An earlier analysis of 587 of the donors classified V segments as functional when productive rearrangements were above 56.7% and as segregating when the standard deviation between donors was above 5%. To diagnose cytomegalovirus status from the catalog of TCR beta chain sequences, a statistical classification framework was built. A later analysis assigned V and J genes by comparing TCR nucleotide sequences with IMGT/GENE-DB human TR gene sequences. The TCRdist pipeline was used in a later analysis to assign CDR3 sequences and most-parsimonious VDJ recombination scenarios. In a later analysis, each TCR beta chain was defined by its CDR3 amino acid sequence together with its V-gene family, and reads lacking a unique V-gene family were excluded. In a later analysis, approximately 640 highly shared, low-generation-probability nucleotide sequences were removed to address suspected cross-contamination and a sequencing artifact. In a later analysis, a clonal expansion index was calculated for each public chain from normalized within-repertoire ranks of inferred template counts. A later analysis computed generation probabilities with a VDJ recombination model fitted to out-of-frame rearrangements, and checked the results against IGoR. In a later analysis, TCR-TCR, TCR-HLA and TCR-CMV co-occurrence was scored with hypergeometric tests, and a repertoire-size bias correction was applied to TCR pairs. False discovery rates were estimated in a later analysis by permuting HLA or CMV assignments 20 times. In a later analysis, co-occurring TCRs were grouped with DBSCAN, and TCRdist sequence similarity was added when clustering was performed within HLA-allele-positive subsets. For co-occurrence clustering, repertoires with fewer than 30,000 or more than 120,000 public chains were excluded, along with roughly five repertoires with anomalous nucleotide sharing. TCRdb retrieved this table from immuneACCESS and kept in-frame rearrangements only. Not all clones are present; in checked studies, unresolved V genes account for under half, and no reason is known for the remainder. V and J calls and clone size come straight from that table; D and trimming were deduced from the DNA. The sample includes 100,000 to 150,000 clones, with over 80% observed a single time. More than 0.2% of the sample rests with the top ten.

The study at large found these results: In this cohort, only TCR beta chains were sequenced, and detectable features were limited by the absence of alpha or paired-chain data. V-gene and J-gene trimming of TCR beta chains was associated with a missense DCLRE1C variant in a later genetic analysis, and the association was replicated in an independent cohort. The only immune exposure information available for the cohort was CMV serostatus. The presence/absence analyses assumed that sequencing depth was roughly uniform across donors, and that assumption may not be true. Because counts were too low, seventeen rarely observed V segments, including chromosome 9 orphons, were excluded from the earlier analysis of a few hundred of the donors. HLA typing was unavailable for some donors at each locus, so association tests used only the typed subset. According to a later analysis, most CMV-associated TCR beta chains appeared to be HLA-restricted, and the HLA associations seemed to be driven largely by CMV exposure. An earlier analysis of around 540 of the donors showed that most TCR beta V segments appeared in productive rearrangements either about 87% or about 30% of the time, which broadly matched IMGT annotations. In a later analysis, some 18,000 TCR beta sequences were associated with specific HLA alleles at a false discovery rate of 0.05. Linkage disequilibrium might explain the correlated functional status among segregating V segments, but an unknown experimental factor could not be ruled out. Most TCR sequences were seen in very few donors, while some public TCRs were found in many individuals. When HLA alleles, especially DR and DQ, strongly co-occurred, TCR associations were difficult to assign to individual alleles. According to a later analysis, parvovirus B19, influenza, CMV and Epstein-Barr virus appeared linked to several top co-occurrence clusters. The study gave a list of 150 to 200 TCR beta chains associated with cytomegalovirus. A later genetic analysis reported fewer N-insertions in productive TCRs among donors in an Asian-associated ancestry cluster than the approximately 670-donor mean. According to the authors, the approach could potentially be generalized to other disease states and immunological phenotypes. In a later analysis, HLA-associated TCR beta chains showed more clonal expansion and lower generation probabilities than non-associated chains that were equally common. A further reported finding was that TCR beta sequences accurately predicted the HLA-A and HLA-B alleles for most subjects in the first cohort. Cytomegalovirus status was reported to be diagnosed by the classifier with high specificity and sensitivity in both the original and validation cohorts. In a later analysis, the rate of TCR association differed among HLA loci, with DRB1 alleles having the most associated TCRs and HLA-C alleles having the fewest. A cluster of highly shared sequence variants was judged likely to be a technical artifact of the sequencing pipeline. A few of the identified cytomegalovirus-associated TCR beta chains were confirmed in vitro to be specific for cytomegalovirus antigens.

The cohort comprised some 700 healthy bone marrow donors. At the time of sampling, all cohort members were nominally healthy, though unrecorded immune exposures were likely present. The donor tested CMV seronegative and was one of the 352 seronegative cohort members. A peripheral blood sample was collected from each donor, and TCR beta sequencing was performed on peripheral blood mononuclear cells. Genomic DNA was extracted from the blood cell samples with the Qiagen DNeasy Blood Extraction Kit. This receptor was taken from a man aged 45 to 65 in good health and CMV-seronegative. The specimen was PBMCs.

The sequenced DNA is TGTGCCAGCAGCTTGGGGCCCATGAACACTGAAGCTTTCTTT. This codes for CASSLGPMNTEAFF. The chain is made from TRBV7-3 and TRBJ1-1; TRBD1 is a possible D gene, resting on 5 matching bases. Including the terminal cysteine and phenylalanine, the CDR3 comprises 14 residues. Left in the record is the CDR3 DNA by itself, 42 bases read in frame from the first base. The germline V gene sets CDR1 to SGHTA and CDR2 to FQGTGA. The junction carries 8 bases between V and J, which are trimmed by 3 bases and 0 bases respectively.